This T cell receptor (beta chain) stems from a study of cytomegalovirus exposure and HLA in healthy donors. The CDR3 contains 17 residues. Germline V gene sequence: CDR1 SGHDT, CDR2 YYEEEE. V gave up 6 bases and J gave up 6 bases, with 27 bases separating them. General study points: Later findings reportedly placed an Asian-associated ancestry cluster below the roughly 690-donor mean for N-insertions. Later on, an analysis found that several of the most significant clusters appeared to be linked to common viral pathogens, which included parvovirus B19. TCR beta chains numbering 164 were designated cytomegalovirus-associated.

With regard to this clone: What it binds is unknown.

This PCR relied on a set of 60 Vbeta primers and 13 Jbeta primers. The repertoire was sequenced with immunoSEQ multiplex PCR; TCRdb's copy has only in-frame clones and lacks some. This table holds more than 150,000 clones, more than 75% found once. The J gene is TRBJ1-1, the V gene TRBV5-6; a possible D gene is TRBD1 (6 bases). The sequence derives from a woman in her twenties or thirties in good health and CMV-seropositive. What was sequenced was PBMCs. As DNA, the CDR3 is TGTGCCAGCACCACAAACCAACTCAGGGGTATCGTCGCTGAAGCTTTCTTT. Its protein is CASTTNQLRGIVAEAFF.